The rows below give T cell receptor beta chains drawn from one sample of a study of blood T cells in healthy people across ages. TCRdb reprocessed the 5' RACE reads with MiXCR, giving one entry per CDR3 protein. The table shows over 500,000 distinct CDR3 sequences, with about a quarter occurring only once. This sample also belongs to another study, concerning T cells of mothers and their children.

Sequenced: blood. Receptors originate from a boy aged 2 to 10 in good health. Each CDR3 is given with its conserved first and last residue. A D gene is named only where the DNA matches it firmly. Only part of the rows carry a size: once, few, many, or a class if the clone is expanded.

. TRBJ2-2 few TRBV4-3 CASSQGRGLAEPNTGELFF TGCGCCAGCAGCCAGGGTCGGGGGTTAGCGGAGCCGAACACCGGGGAGCTGTTTTTT
TRBD1 TRBJ1-2 few TRBV29-1 CSVGQGYGYTF TGCAGCGTTGGACAGGGTTATGGCTACACCTTC
TRBD2 TRBJ2-5 many TRBV12-3/TRBV12-4 CASTPSGGEETQYF TGTGCCAGCACTCCAAGCGGGGGGGAAGAGACCCAGTACTTC
TRBD1 TRBJ2-6 few TRBV9 CASSPPTGAGANVLTF TGTGCCAGCAGCCCCCCCACAGGGGCTGGGGCCAACGTCCTGACTTTC
TRBD1 TRBJ1-5 . TRBV7-2 CASSLETGAGTTGQPQHF TGTGCCAGCAGCTTAGAGACAGGGGCAGGGACGACCGGTCAGCCCCAGCATTTT
TRBD1 TRBJ1-1 once TRBV6-6 CASSYLGDRGQGEAFF TGTGCCAGCAGTTACTTGGGGGACAGGGGCCAGGGTGAAGCTTTCTTT
. TRBJ2-3 . TRBV15 CATSRHTDTQYF TGTGCCACCAGCAGACACACAGATACGCAGTATTTT
. TRBJ1-2 . TRBV9 CASSAGHSYDGYTF TGTGCCAGCAGCGCGGGACATTCCTACGATGGCTACACCTTC
TRBD2 TRBJ2-3 few TRBV7-2 CASSPGDYGAYTQYF TGTGCCAGCAGCCCCGGGGACTACGGCGCATATACGCAGTATTTT
TRBD1 TRBJ2-1 few TRBV29-1 CSVVDEGQEVNEQFF TGCAGCGTTGTGGACGAGGGACAGGAAGTAAATGAGCAGTTCTTC
. TRBJ2-2 few TRBV3-1 CASSPPGGTGEPFF TGTGCCAGCAGCCCACCCGGAGGCACCGGGGAGCCGTTTTTT
. TRBJ2-3 few TRBV5-1 CASRAPAPDTQYF TGCGCCAGCAGGGCCCCAGCCCCAGATACGCAGTATTTT
TRBD2 TRBJ2-3 once TRBV29-1 CSVEGASGSTDTQYF TGCAGCGTTGAGGGGGCTAGCGGGAGCACAGATACGCAGTATTTT
TRBD2 TRBJ2-1 . TRBV30 CAWKGTSGYNEQFF TGTGCCTGGAAGGGGACTAGCGGGTACAATGAGCAGTTCTTC
TRBD2 TRBJ2-5 . TRBV28 CASSSSGRARETQYF TGTGCCAGCAGCTCTAGCGGGAGGGCTCGAGAGACCCAGTACTTC
TRBD2 TRBJ2-4 . TRBV5-6 CASSSLSKGRDQAKTIQYF TGTGCCAGCAGCTCCCTTTCAAAGGGGAGGGACCAGGCCAAAACCATTCAGTACTTC
TRBD2 TRBJ2-1 few TRBV10-3 CAIREGAGVNEQFF TGTGCCATCAGGGAAGGAGCGGGAGTTAATGAGCAGTTCTTC
TRBD1 TRBJ2-7 many TRBV11-1 CASSKTGSSYEQYF TGTGCCAGCAGCAAGACAGGGAGCTCCTACGAGCAGTACTTC
. TRBJ2-2 . TRBV3-1 CASSQDSAGELFF TGTGCCAGCAGCCAAGATTCCGCCGGGGAGCTGTTTTTT
TRBD1 TRBJ2-7 . TRBV4-1 CASSYDRGYSYEQYF TGCGCCAGCAGTTACGACAGGGGGTACTCCTACGAGCAGTACTTC
TRBD2 TRBJ2-3 . TRBV20-1 CSANPSRGRTDTQYF TGCAGTGCCAACCCTTCTCGCGGGAGAACAGATACGCAGTATTTT
. TRBJ2-5 . TRBV5-1 CASSLDAKVEGETQYF TGCGCCAGCAGCTTGGATGCCAAGGTGGAAGGAGAGACCCAGTACTTC
TRBD2 TRBJ2-2 few TRBV6-2/TRBV6-3 CASNYRSPERLAINTGELFF TGTGCCAGCAATTACAGGTCCCCTGAGCGACTAGCGATAAACACCGGGGAGCTGTTTTTT